This T cell receptor beta chain was captured in a study of shared clonotypes between healthy human individuals. Per germline, CDR1 MGHDK and CDR2 SYGVNS. Trimming took 3 bases from V and 5 from J, leaving 10 bases between them. The CDR3 sequence is 13 residues long. CD8 cells classed as naive were CD45RO-negative and positively selected for CCR7, excluding terminally differentiated effector memory CD45RA+ cells. A note on this clone: The antigen remains undetermined.

Sequenced by immunoSEQ multiplex PCR; TCRdb stores in-frame clones only, minus some. The sample holds nearly 600,000 clones, around 95% seen once. Overall study results and limits: Compared with memory subsets, naive subsets generally had larger estimated richness. Non-shared clonotypes had lower generation probabilities than clonotypes shared by all four sorted-subset donors.

Source material: naive CD8+ T cells sorted from blood. The TCR comes from a woman aged 25 to 45 in good health. V gene TRBV25-1 combines with J gene TRBJ1-1, with D perhaps matching TRBD1 (5 bases). CDR3 nucleotide sequence: TGTGCCAGCAGTGATCCAGGGTTGACTGAAGCTTTCTTT. It translates to CASSDPGLTEAFF.